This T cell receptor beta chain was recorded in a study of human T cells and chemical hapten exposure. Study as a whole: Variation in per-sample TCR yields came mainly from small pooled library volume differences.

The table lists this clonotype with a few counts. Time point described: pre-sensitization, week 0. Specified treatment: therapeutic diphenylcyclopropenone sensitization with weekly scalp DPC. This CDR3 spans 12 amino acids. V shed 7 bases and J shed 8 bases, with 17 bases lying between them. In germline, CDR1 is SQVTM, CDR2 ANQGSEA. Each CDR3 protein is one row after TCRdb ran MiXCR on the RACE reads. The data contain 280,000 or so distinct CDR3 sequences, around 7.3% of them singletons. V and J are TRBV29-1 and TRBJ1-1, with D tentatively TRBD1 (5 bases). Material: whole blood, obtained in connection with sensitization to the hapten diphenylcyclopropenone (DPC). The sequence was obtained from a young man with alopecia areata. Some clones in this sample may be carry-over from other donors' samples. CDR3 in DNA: TGCAGCGCAACCGGGACGTCTCTCGAAGCTTTCTTT. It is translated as CSATGTSLEAFF.